Listed below are T cell receptor beta chains from one sample, sequenced in a study of blood T cell repertoires in COVID-19. Method: immunoSEQ multiplex PCR; TCRdb's copy keeps in-frame clones and lacks some. Here the sample spans a few hundred thousand clones, roughly nine tenths being singletons. Sequencing was carried out using peripheral blood. These receptors were obtained from a man younger than 35 with active or convalescent COVID-19. Each CDR3 is given with its conserved first and last residue. The D gene is left open where the match is weak. Size is stated for part of the rows, as once, few or many counts, or as a class when the clone is expanded.

TRBJ2-4 TRBV4-3 TRBD2 - TGCGCCAGCAGCCAAGAATACCTAGCGGGAGTTGGAGTAGCCAAAAACATTCAGTACTTC CASSQEYLAGVGVAKNIQYF
TRBJ2-2 TRBV5-1 TRBD1 - TGCGCCAGCAGCGCGTGGGTGACAGGGGACAACACCGGGGAGCTGTTTTTT CASSAWVTGDNTGELFF
TRBJ1-2 TRBV5-1 TRBD1 - TGCGCCAGCAGCCCGACGACAGGGGATCCCTATGGCTACACCTTC CASSPTTGDPYGYTF
TRBJ2-1 TRBV7-3 TRBD2 - TGTGCCAGCAGCTTAAATCCGGGACTAGTTGGCAATGAGCAGTTCTTC CASSLNPGLVGNEQFF
TRBJ1-5 TRBV27 - - TGTGCCAGCAGCCGGTTAACGGATCAGCCCCAGCATTTT CASSRLTDQPQHF
TRBJ1-3 TRBV19 - - TGTGCCTCGAGGGGGGGTCTGGGAGGAAACACCATATATTTT CASRGGLGGNTIYF
TRBJ2-7 TRBV6-5 - few TGTGCCAGCAGTTACTCGACTGGGTACGAGCAGTACTTC CASSYSTGYEQYF
TRBJ2-5 TRBV6-6 TRBD2 - TGTGCCAGCAGTTACTCATTAGCGGGACCTTTAGAGACCCAGTACTTC CASSYSLAGPLETQYF
TRBJ2-2 TRBV7-3 TRBD1 - TGTGCCAGCAGCATCGGGACAGGGGTCCCCGGGGAGCTGTTTTTT CASSIGTGVPGELFF
TRBJ1-6 TRBV5-4 - - TGTGCCAGCAGCTTGGCAGCAGGCCCACAGTATAATTCACCCCTCCACTTT CASSLAAGPQYNSPLHF
TRBJ2-7 TRBV6-6 - - TGTGCCAGCAACAATAACAGGGTTAGCTACGAGCAGTACTTC CASNNNRVSYEQYF
TRBJ2-1 TRBV2 - - TGTGCCAGCAAAATACAGGGACCGGTGGATGAGCAGTTCTTC CASKIQGPVDEQFF
TRBJ1-2 TRBV28 - - TGTGCCAGCAGTTTGTCTTATGAAGGGGCTAACTATGGCTACACCTTC CASSLSYEGANYGYTF
TRBJ1-2 TRBV28 - - TGTGCCAGCGCCCCGCCAGGGGCTAACTATGGCTACACCTTC CASAPPGANYGYTF
TRBJ2-1 TRBV4-1 TRBD2 - TGCGCCAGCAGCCGGACTAGCGGTTTACTCAAGGTGGGTTACAATGAGCAGTTCTTC CASSRTSGLLKVGYNEQFF
TRBJ2-7 TRBV4-2 TRBD2 few TGTGCCAGCAGCCAAGCGGTCGGGAGGGGCGAGCAGTACTTC CASSQAVGRGEQYF
TRBJ2-2 TRBV10-3 - - TGTGCCATCAGTGAGACCGGCACCGGGGAGCTGTTTTTT CAISETGTGELFF
TRBJ2-1 TRBV5-1 - once TGCGCCAGCAGCACGTCGAGCTCCTACAATGAGCAGTTCTTC CASSTSSSYNEQFF
TRBJ1-2 TRBV6-5 - - TGTGCCAGCAGGTACGACAGGACGAACTATGGCTACACCTTC CASRYDRTNYGYTF
TRBJ2-5 TRBV29-1 TRBD1 - TGCAGCGTCCGGACAGGCCAAGAGACCCAGTACTTC CSVRTGQETQYF
TRBJ1-1 TRBV10-3 TRBD1 - TGTGCCATAGCGGACAGGGTTAACACTGAAGCTTTCTTT CAIADRVNTEAFF
TRBJ1-5 TRBV6-1 - few TGTGCCAGCAGTGAAGCAATGGTCCTCTCGGCCCAGCATTTT CASSEAMVLSAQHF
TRBJ2-1 TRBV24-1 - - TGTGCCACCAGCCCCCAGAGGAATGAGCAGTTCTTC CATSPQRNEQFF
TRBJ2-5 TRBV5-1 TRBD2 - TGCGCCAGCAGCTCCACCGGGACTAGTAGAGAGACCCAGTACTTC CASSSTGTSRETQYF
TRBJ2-5 TRBV12-3/TRBV12-4 - - TGTGCCAGCAGTTTAGCGGAGAAAGAGACCCAGTACTTC CASSLAEKETQYF
TRBJ2-1 TRBV5-1 - - TGCGCCAGCAGCTTGGAGGCAGGGTTTTACAATGAGCAGTTCTTC CASSLEAGFYNEQFF
TRBJ2-3 TRBV27 - - TGTGCCAGCAGTTTATTGTCAGGGGCGGAAGAGAGTACGCAGTATTTT CASSLLSGAEESTQYF
TRBJ1-1 TRBV12-3/TRBV12-4 TRBD1 - TGTGCCACCCGACAGGGGAACACTGAAGCTTTCTTT CATRQGNTEAFF
TRBJ1-1 TRBV11-2 - - TGTGCCAGCAGCCGCGCGGGGGGGACTTTCTTT CASSRAGGTFF
TRBJ1-3 TRBV19 TRBD1 few TGTGCCAGTAGTATCGAAACCGGGACAGGGTTAGCCGGAAACACCATATATTTT CASSIETGTGLAGNTIYF
TRBJ2-1 TRBV11-2 - - TGTGCCAGCAGCCCAGGAATTAGGAATGAGCAGTTCTTC CASSPGIRNEQFF
TRBJ2-1 TRBV18 TRBD2 once TGTGCCAGCTCCCCATCGGGACTAGCGGGATCAGATGAGCAGTTCTTC CASSPSGLAGSDEQFF
TRBJ1-4 TRBV27 - - TGTGCCAGCAGTTTTTACCGGAATGAAAAACTGTTTTTT CASSFYRNEKLFF
TRBJ2-1 TRBV2 TRBD2 once TGTGCCAGCAGTGAAGGCGGGGGGGACTACAATGAGCAGTTCTTC CASSEGGGDYNEQFF
TRBJ2-3 TRBV2 - - TGTGCCAGCACGGGCAGGGCTACAGATACGCAGTATTTT CASTGRATDTQYF
TRBJ1-2 TRBV24-1 - - TGTGCCACCAGTGACTGGGGGGGTAGGAGCTACACCTTC CATSDWGGRSYTF
TRBJ2-1 TRBV19 TRBD2 - TGTGCCAGTAGTATGTACGGACTAGCGGGAGGGCCGAGGTACAATGAGCAGTTCTTC CASSMYGLAGGPRYNEQFF
TRBJ2-5 TRBV29-1 TRBD2 few TGCAGCGTTGTAGCGACTAGCGGGGGTCAGACCCAGTACTTC CSVVATSGGQTQYF
TRBJ2-7 TRBV28 TRBD1 many TGTGCCAGCAGTAAGACAGGGGGCTACGAGCAGTACTTC CASSKTGGYEQYF
TRBJ1-3 TRBV15 - - TGTGCCACCAGCAGAGATCGGACTTTGGGAAACACCATATATTTT CATSRDRTLGNTIYF
TRBJ2-1 TRBV12-5 - - TGTGCTAGTGGTTTGGGAGGCAGTGAGCAGTTCTTC CASGLGGSEQFF
TRBJ1-5 TRBV28 TRBD1 - TGTGCCAGCGGTGGACAGGGAGTCGTTAGAGATCAGCCCCAGCATTTT CASGGQGVVRDQPQHF
TRBJ2-1 TRBV5-1 - once TGCGCCAGCAGCTATAGGGGGGGTTATTCGTTGGATTATAATGAGCAGTTCTTC CASSYRGGYSLDYNEQFF
TRBJ2-1 TRBV30 TRBD2 - TGTGCCTGGGCTAGCGGGGGCGATGAGCAGTTCTTC CAWASGGDEQFF
TRBJ2-1 TRBV5-4 TRBD2 - TGTGCCAGCAGCTGGAGCTCAGCTAGCGGGTCTACCGGAGAGCAGTTCTTC CASSWSSASGSTGEQFF
TRBJ1-5 TRBV28 TRBD1 - TGTGCCAGCCGACAGGGCATGCGGTGGCCCCAGCATTTT CASRQGMRWPQHF
TRBJ2-2 TRBV6-5 - - TGTGCCAGCAGTTACCAGGAGGTTGGGGCCGGGGAGCTGTTTTTT CASSYQEVGAGELFF
TRBJ2-2 TRBV27 - few TGTGCCAGCAGCCCAGGGGGACTCCCTGCCGGGGAGCTGTTTTTT CASSPGGLPAGELFF
TRBJ1-1 TRBV29-1 - once TGCAGCGCAAAGAACCACGGTCCCCGGACTGAAGCTTTCTTT CSAKNHGPRTEAFF
TRBJ2-7 TRBV19 TRBD2 - TGTGCCAGTAGTATAGGCGGGGCGGGGGGCAACGAGCAGTACTTC CASSIGGAGGNEQYF
TRBJ1-4 TRBV5-1 TRBD1 - TGCGCCAGCAGCTTAGGGACAGGGCAGGAAAAACTGTTTTTT CASSLGTGQEKLFF
TRBJ2-3 TRBV28 TRBD1 - TGTGCCGCAGGGGACAGGGCGCGCACAGATACGCAGTATTTT CAAGDRARTDTQYF
TRBJ1-2 TRBV25-1 - - TGTGCCAGCAGTGTTGGAAGGGGCTACGACGCTAGTGGCTACACCTTC CASSVGRGYDASGYTF
TRBJ2-2 TRBV29-1 - - TGCAGCGTTAGAGGGGGGAACACCGGGGAGCTGTTTTTT CSVRGGNTGELFF
TRBJ1-1 TRBV29-1 TRBD1 - TGCAGCGTCGCCCGGGACAGGGGGCGGGTATCCGCTGAAGCTTTCTTT CSVARDRGRVSAEAFF